This T cell receptor (beta chain) comes out of a study of T cell clusters in autoimmune cytopenias. Background on the study: A median of about 49,000 TRB reads per sample yielded a median around 2,400 distinct clonotypes.

The CDR3 is made up of 15 amino acids. CDR1 and CDR2 (germline): LNHDA, SQIVND (reference sequence). This clonotype counts as medium-sized by frequency. Antigen unknown. TRB was amplified from roughly 250 ng of peripheral blood genomic DNA per sample. Whole-study results and caveats: Clustering suggested that physiological T cell clusters were missing in primary autoimmune cytopenia patients. TRB repertoire shifts in secondary cytopenia and chronic lymphocytic leukemia mostly reflected lymphoma, not autoimmunity.

One tube held mixed TRB-A and TRB-B primer pools for touch-down PCR. TCRdb reprocessed the multiplex PCR reads and stores each CDR3 protein as one record, lacking DNA. This sample carries more than 4,500 distinct CDR3 sequences, with roughly 8% going to the ten biggest clones. The clonotype was recovered from a human donor with an autoimmune cytopenia or autoimmune hepatitis (not recorded which). The sample was peripheral blood. V and J are TRBV19 and TRBJ2-1. CDR3 amino acids: CASSIRLSTYNEQFF. The complete variable domain, with remaining parts taken from reference TRBV19 and TRBJ2-1, reads DGGITQSPKYLFRKEGQNVTLSCEQNLNHDAMYWYRQDPGQGLRLIYYSQIVNDFQKGDIAEGYSVSREKKESFPLTVTSAQKNPTAFYLCASSIRLSTYNEQFFGPGTRLTVL.